Each of the 26 T cell receptor beta chains below was sequenced from the same sample in a study of cytomegalovirus exposure and HLA in healthy donors. PCR was performed using 60 Vbeta and 13 Jbeta primers. Only in-frame clones appear in the TCRdb table, and some are missing; sequencing was by immunoSEQ multiplex PCR. This repertoire shows roughly 130,000 clones, approximately 80% found once; its top ten account for just over 2.5%. Sequenced: PBMCs. The receptors derive from a young man in good health and CMV-seronegative.

V usage is TRBV14 and J usage is TRBJ2-3; tentative D call: TRBD2 (7 bases). Germline V gene sequence: CDR1 SGHDN, CDR2 FVKESK. This CDR3 has 20 amino acids. V gave up 0 bases and J gave up 2 bases, with 24 bases separating them. The CDR3 is CASSQDWGGRYHLPTDTQYF. The CDR3 bases are TGTGCCAGCAGCCAAGATTGGGGGGGCCGGTATCACCTACCCACAGATACGCAGTATTTT.

On this clone itself: The junction shows a germline mismatch at one end, possibly a read error. J is TRBJ1-1 and V is TRBV9; maybe TRBD1 (6 bases). Per the germline V gene, CDR1 is SGDLS and CDR2 is YYNGEE. This CDR3 has 12 amino acids. The CDR3 nucleotides read TGTGCCAGCAGCGTAGGGGACACAGAAGCTTTCTTT. Translating it yields CASSVGDTEAFF.

The rearrangement joins TRBV30 to TRBJ2-5, with 10 positions matching TRBD1. The J call may be mistaken, given a closer DNA end match to TRBJ2-7. This CDR3 comprises 14 residues. CDR1 GTSNPN and CDR2 SVGIG come from the germline V gene (reference sequence). The CDR3 reads CAWTPGQGTHEQYF. The DNA of the CDR3 is TGTGCCTGGACGCCGGGACAGGGGACGCACGAGCAGTACTTC.

The chain combines TRBV6-5 with TRBJ1-1; D possibly corresponds to TRBD1 (6 bases). The CDR3 is 15 residues long. Germline CDR1 and CDR2: MNHEY and SVGAGI. V lost 6 bases and J 4 bases, leaving 18 bases between the germline ends. CDR3 loop: CASSPQGSGVTEAFF. CDR3 bases: TGTGCCAGCAGCCCCCAGGGGAGCGGGGTCACTGAAGCTTTCTTT.

The J gene is TRBJ2-2, the V gene TRBV7-9; TRBD2 matches 10 bases. CDR3 length equals 16 residues. With V trimmed by 5 bases and J by 5 bases, 8 bases remained unmatched. The germline V gene has CDR1 SEHNR and CDR2 FQNEAQ (reference sequence). The CDR3 coding sequence is TGTGCCAGCAGCGCACTAGCGGGAAGCTATACCGGGGAGCTGTTTTTT. Protein: CASSALAGSYTGELFF.

The chain employs TRBV4-3 and TRBJ2-4; D uncertain. V lost 1 base to trimming and J lost 5 bases, with 12 bases between them. There are 15 residues in the CDR3. Germline CDR1 is LGHNA and CDR2 is YSLEER. CDR3 sequence reads: CASSQVRSQENIQYF. The CDR3 nucleotides are TGCGCCAGCAGCCAAGTTCGTTCGCAGGAAAACATTCAGTACTTC.

V usage is TRBV28 and J usage is TRBJ1-3; perhaps TRBD1 as D (6 bases). CDR3 length: 18 amino acids. CDR1 and CDR2 from the germline V gene are MDHEN and SYDVKM. V lost 4 bases to trimming and J lost 0 bases, with 19 bases between them. CDR3 protein: CASSYRIQGENSGNTIYF. CDR3 coding DNA: TGTGCCAGCAGTTATCGTATACAGGGTGAAAACTCTGGAAACACCATATATTTT.

This clone was recorded once. The chain is built from TRBV4-1 and TRBJ2-3, with D possibly TRBD2 on 6 matching bases. V lost 0 bases and J lost 1, with 14 bases in between. Germline lookup yields CDR1 MGHRA and CDR2 YSYEKL. The CDR3 extends over 17 amino acids. The CDR3 here is CASSQDVLAAGTDTQYF. The CDR3 region has the DNA TGCGCCAGCAGCCAAGATGTACTAGCTGCTGGCACAGATACGCAGTATTTT.

The CDR3, as DNA: TGTGCCAGCTCACCACCAATCTCAACTAATGAAAAACTGTTTTTT. Residues: CASSPPISTNEKLFF. V gene TRBV18 combines with J gene TRBJ1-4; D is unclear. Looked up from germline, CDR1 is KGHSH and CDR2 is LQKENI. V was shortened by 0 bases and J by 0 bases, with 5 bases between the two germline ends. CDR3 length: 15 amino acids.

This chain uses TRBV28 with TRBJ2-5; 7 bases are a match to TRBD2. The J segment lost 2 bases and the V segment lost 5 bases, leaving 5 bases of the junction unmatched. CDR3 length: 14 residues. The germline CDR1 and CDR2 sequences are MDHEN and SYDVKM. The CDR3 sequence is CASSLLAVQETQYF. The CDR3 DNA reads as TGTGCCAGCAGTCTCCTAGCGGTACAAGAGACCCAGTACTTC.

J is TRBJ2-1 and V is TRBV27; D might be TRBD1 (6 bases). V was shortened by 0 bases and J by 5 bases, with 11 bases between the two germline ends. CDR1 is MNHEY, CDR2 SMNVEV, per germline (reference sequence). The CDR3 loop spans 15 amino acids. The CDR3 spells CASSLSGASNNEQFF. CDR3 nucleotide sequence: TGTGCCAGCAGTTTATCGGGGGCTTCCAACAATGAGCAGTTCTTC.

The chain recombines TRBV6-5 with TRBJ2-7, with D perhaps matching TRBD1 (6 bases). The CDR3 sequence is 13 residues long. The V and J ends lost 2 bases and 4 bases respectively, with 9 bases between them. Germline CDR1 and CDR2: MNHEY and SVGAGI. The CDR3 DNA follows: TGTGCCAGCAGTTACCGGACAGAATACGAGCAGTACTTC. It specifies CASSYRTEYEQYF.

The J gene is TRBJ1-4, the V gene TRBV7-9; 7 nucleotides line up with TRBD1. The ends lost 5 bases at V and 11 bases at J; junction bases unmatched: 23. The CDR3 length is 18 residues. The germline CDR1 and CDR2 sequences are SEHNR and FQNEAQ (reference sequence). CDR3: CASSPRIPTGANESKLFF. DNA for the CDR3: TGTGCCAGCAGCCCACGAATCCCTACAGGGGCAAATGAGTCGAAACTGTTTTTT.

This clone appeared a few times. This sequence joins TRBV4-3 and TRBJ2-3; tentative D call: TRBD2 (5 bases). The V and J ends lost 4 bases and 1 base respectively, with 24 bases between them. The CDR3 covers 19 residues. Germline CDR1 is LGHNA and CDR2 is YSLEER. CDR3 DNA sequence: TGCGCCAGCAGCCTTAACGCAGGTCGTGGGCTAGCAGGCACAGATACGCAGTATTTT. Residues: CASSLNAGRGLAGTDTQYF.

The chain carries TRBV2 and TRBJ2-1; the match to TRBD2 covers 8 bases. In germline, CDR1 is SNHLY, CDR2 FYNNEI. This CDR3 region has 13 residues. After removal of 6 bases from V and 6 bases from J, the junction contained 4 bases not matched to a gene. The CDR3 DNA reads as TGTGCCAGCAGACTAGCGGCTGCCAATGAGCAGTTCTTC. It is translated as CASRLAAANEQFF.

V usage is TRBV9 and J usage is TRBJ1-2; D call uncertain. The CDR3 contains 16 residues. Germline V gives CDR1 SGDLS, CDR2 YYNGEE. The V and J ends lost 3 bases and 1 base respectively, with 16 bases between them. The CDR3 nucleotides are TGTGCCAGCAGCGAAGACCCCTCGACACGTAACTATGGCTACACCTTC. Its protein product is CASSEDPSTRNYGYTF.

The chain carries TRBV19 and TRBJ1-1; 10 bases agree with TRBD1. The CDR3 covers 14 residues. Losses at the gene ends were 5 bases for V and 5 bases for J; bases not matched to a gene: 5. Germline CDR1 LNHDA, CDR2 SQIVND (reference sequence). Here the CDR3 DNA reads TGTGCCAGTAGTCCGGGACAGGGGAAAACTGAAGCTTTCTTT. It codes for CASSPGQGKTEAFF.

This clone was seen only once. The chain combines TRBV2 with TRBJ2-2; 10 positions match TRBD2. Germline CDR1 SNHLY, CDR2 FYNNEI. J gave up 0 bases and V 6 bases, and 4 bases lay outside the gene matches. There are 16 residues in the CDR3. The CDR3 loop reads CASRERGGSNTGELFF. The DNA of the CDR3 is TGTGCCAGCAGGGAGCGGGGGGGGTCGAACACCGGGGAGCTGTTTTTT.

J is TRBJ2-1 and V is TRBV10-2; no reliable D call. With 6 bases removed from V and 5 bases from J, the gap between germline ends came to 11 bases. The CDR3 spans 13 residues. Germline values: CDR1 WSHSY, CDR2 SAAADI. CDR3 coding DNA: TGCGCCAGCAGGCGGTTCGTGAACAATGAGCAGTTCTTC. Its translation: CASRRFVNNEQFF.

This chain connects TRBV7-9 to TRBJ2-5; tentatively, D is TRBD1 (6 bases). Trimming removed 3 bases from V and 5 bases from J, with 7 bases in between. The CDR3 totals 12 residues. CDR1 and CDR2 from the germline V gene are SEHNR and FQNEAQ (reference sequence). The CDR3 sequence: CASSFDRETQYF. As DNA, the CDR3 is TGTGCCAGCAGCTTCGACAGGGAGACCCAGTACTTC.

The rearrangement links TRBV27 to TRBJ2-5; TRBD2 aligns across 12 bases. Germline V gene data show CDR1 as MNHEY and CDR2 as SMNVEV (reference sequence). V gave up 6 bases and J gave up 12 bases; unmatched junction bases: 8. The CDR3 spans 13 residues. The CDR3: CASRMTSGREEYF. DNA of the CDR3: TGTGCCAGCAGGATGACTAGCGGGAGAGAGGAGTACTTC.

The CDR3 protein is CASSVAEGAGNTEAFF. The CDR3 DNA reads TGTGCCAGCAGCGTAGCTGAGGGGGCAGGGAACACTGAAGCTTTCTTT. The V gene is TRBV9, the J gene TRBJ1-1; 7 nucleotides agree with TRBD1. The CDR3 covers 16 residues. Germline CDR1 and CDR2: SGDLS and YYNGEE. V shed 0 bases, J shed 1 base, and the junction held 6 bases outside the gene matches.

The chain employs TRBV5-6 and TRBJ1-1; D gene unclear. Trimming took off 0 bases at V and 4 bases at J, with 13 bases between the two ends. CDR3 length equals 15 residues. Germline V gene data show CDR1 as SGHDT and CDR2 as YYEEEE. CDR3 residues: CASSLASAYGTEAFF. DNA for the CDR3: TGTGCCAGCAGCTTGGCCAGCGCTTATGGCACTGAAGCTTTCTTT.

In DNA, the CDR3 is TGTGCCAGCAGTTTACTCCTAGCGGGATACTACAATGAGCAGTTCTTC. It yields the protein CASSLLLAGYYNEQFF. The chain recombines TRBV28 with TRBJ2-1; TRBD2 matches at 9 bases. After removal of 2 bases from V and 3 bases from J, the junction contained 5 bases not matched to a gene. Germline CDR1 is MDHEN and CDR2 is SYDVKM. The CDR3 sequence is 16 residues long.

The chain employs TRBV6-6 and TRBJ2-7; D is possibly TRBD2 (5 bases). V lost 0 bases and J 4 bases, leaving 16 bases between the germline ends. The CDR3 sequence is 16 residues long. The germline CDR1 and CDR2 sequences are MNHNY and SVGAGI (reference sequence). The CDR3 reads CASSYSVLGSGYEQYF. The CDR3 nucleotides are TGTGCCAGCAGTTACTCGGTTTTGGGCTCGGGGTACGAGCAGTACTTC.

This clone has a handful of counts. The chain is built from TRBV7-9 and TRBJ2-7, with 7 bases matching TRBD2. The V gene end was trimmed by 5 bases and the J gene end by 3 bases; junction bases not matched to a gene: 10. The CDR3 extends over 15 amino acids. CDR1 and CDR2 from the germline V gene are SEHNR and FQNEAQ (reference sequence). The CDR3 here is CASSPKSGTYYEQYF. DNA of the CDR3: TGTGCCAGCAGCCCCAAAAGCGGGACCTACTACGAGCAGTACTTC.